This entry is about one T cell receptor (beta chain). V lost 1 base to trimming and J lost 4 bases, with 10 bases between them. Germline V gives CDR1 GTSNPN, CDR2 SVGIG (reference sequence). CDR3 length: 13 amino acids. The sample is drawn from a study of blood T cell repertoires in COVID-19. Study details: Samples of COVID-19 (acute and convalescent) were obtained from the United States, Italy and Spain. The analysed material was cDNA or gDNA that came from T cells, B-cell-depleted T cells, or PBMCs.

In the study's own analysis: Estimated nucleated cell counts came from reference gene primer amplification. TCRdb keeps only in-frame clones here, not all; method: immunoSEQ multiplex PCR. V, J and clone size derive from that table, while D and trimming were established from the DNA sequence. The table records about 64,000 clones, approximately 80% of them present only once. This receptor was taken from a human donor in a cohort sampled during active COVID-19. The chain recombines TRBV30 with TRBJ1-1; D not resolved. The sample consisted of peripheral blood. CDR3 nucleotides: TGTGCCTGGAGTGCCCAATTGGCCACTGAAGCTTTCTTT. Translating gives CAWSAQLATEAFF.